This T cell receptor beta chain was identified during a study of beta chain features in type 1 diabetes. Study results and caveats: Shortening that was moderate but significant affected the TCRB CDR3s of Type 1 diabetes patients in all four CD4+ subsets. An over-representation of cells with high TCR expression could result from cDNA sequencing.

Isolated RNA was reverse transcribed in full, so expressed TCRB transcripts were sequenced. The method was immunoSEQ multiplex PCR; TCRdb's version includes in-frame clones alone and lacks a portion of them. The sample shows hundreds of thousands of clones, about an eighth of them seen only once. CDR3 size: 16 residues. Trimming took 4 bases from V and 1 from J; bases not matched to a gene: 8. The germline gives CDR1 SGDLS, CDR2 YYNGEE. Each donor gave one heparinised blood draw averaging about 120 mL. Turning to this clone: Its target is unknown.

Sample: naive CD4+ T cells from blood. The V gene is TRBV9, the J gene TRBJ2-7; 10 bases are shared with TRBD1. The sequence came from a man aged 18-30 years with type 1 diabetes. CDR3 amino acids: CASSRTGQGFSYEQYF. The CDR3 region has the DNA TGTGCCAGCAGCCGAACGGGACAGGGGTTTTCCTACGAGCAGTACTTC.